The 21 T cell receptor beta chains below were found in one sample sequenced in a study of T cells in Graves' hyperthyroidism and ophthalmopathy. RNA transcripts were the template for amplifying TCR beta CDR3 regions. A set of HTBI primers served as the primers for a first-round RT-PCR of the TCR CDR3. Using its own MiXCR run on the multiplex PCR reads, TCRdb lists one record per CDR3 protein. The table includes 600,000 to 700,000 distinct CDR3 sequences, roughly 45% detected once. The sample comprised peripheral blood or thyroid tissue (not recorded which). Source of these receptors: an adult man with Graves' disease, either hyperthyroidism or ophthalmopathy (not recorded which).

This clonotype came up a few times. The chain joins TRBV5-1 to TRBJ2-7, with unresolved D. V gave up 2 bases and J gave up 4 bases, with 10 bases separating them. Germline CDR1 and CDR2: SGHRS and YFSETQ. This CDR3 contains 13 residues. The CDR3 region is CASSFQGEYEQYF. The DNA of the CDR3 is TGCGCCAGCAGCTTCCAAGGCGAGTACGAGCAGTACTTC. Complete variable domain (other parts from reference TRBV5-1 and TRBJ2-7): KAGVTQTPRYLIKTRGQQVTLSCSPISGHRSVSWYQQTPGQGLQFLFEYFSETQRNKGNFPGRFSGRQFSNSRSEMNVSTLELGDSALYLCASSFQGEYEQYFGPGTRLTVT.

The chain joins TRBV7-3 to TRBJ1-5, with a possible D match to TRBD1 (5 bases). Germline V gives CDR1 SGHTA, CDR2 FQGTGA. The CDR3 contains 12 residues. The V and J ends lost 0 bases and 13 bases respectively, with 10 bases between them. CDR3 coding DNA: TGTGCCAGCAGCTTAACGGGGGGGGGGCAGCATTTT. It codes for CASSLTGGGQHF.

This clonotype was recorded once. The rearrangement links TRBV7-9 to TRBJ1-2; D is ambiguous. V was shortened by 6 bases and J by 1 base, with 24 bases between the two germline ends. The length of the CDR3 is 18 residues. Germline lookup yields CDR1 SEHNR and CDR2 FQNEAQ (reference sequence). CDR3 region: CASRPHLEGRWLNYGYTF. CDR3 sequence (DNA): TGTGCCAGCAGACCGCACCTCGAGGGCCGATGGCTTAACTATGGCTACACCTTC.

This clonotype has just a few counts. The CDR3 region has the DNA TGTGCCAGTAGCCCGGGACAGGGTTTCCAGCAGTACTTC. It specifies CASSPGQGFQQYF. The rearrangement joins TRBV19 to TRBJ2-7, with 9 bases identical to TRBD1. The CDR3 extends over 13 amino acids. The germline CDR1 and CDR2 sequences are LNHDA and SQIVND (reference sequence). V dropped 6 bases and J dropped 8; count of bases not matched to a gene: 8. Full variable domain (missing parts from reference TRBV19 and TRBJ2-7): DGGITQSPKYLFRKEGQNVTLSCEQNLNHDAMYWYRQDPGQGLRLIYYSQIVNDFQKGDIAEGYSVSREKKESFPLTVTSAQKNPTAFYLCASSPGQGFQQYFGPGTRLTVT.

This chain uses TRBV20-1 with TRBJ2-7; tentative D call: TRBD1 (5 bases). Germline CDR1 reads DFQATT; CDR2 reads SNEGSKA (reference sequence). Trimming left V 1 base short and J 7 bases short, with 17 bases between. The CDR3 is made up of 14 amino acids. The CDR3 DNA follows: TGCAGTGCTAGAGCCCCCCAGGGCCCGCGGGAGCAGTACTTC. This sequence encodes CSARAPQGPREQYF.

This clonotype was detected ten times or more. The gene calls are TRBV12-3 or TRBV12-4 and TRBJ2-7; possible D gene TRBD2, 5 bases. This CDR3 is 14 amino acids long. V shed 3 bases and J shed 5 bases, with 14 bases lying between them. The CDR3 loop is CASSFDGNGHEQYF. The CDR3 DNA reads TGTGCCAGCAGTTTCGACGGGAATGGGCACGAGCAGTACTTC.

J is TRBJ1-6 and V is TRBV7-2, with 11 bases matching TRBD1. Trimming at V came to 4 bases and at J to 3 bases, leaving 2 bases not matched to a gene. This CDR3 contains 16 residues. Germline loops: CDR1 SGHTA, CDR2 FQGNSA. The CDR3 DNA sequence: TGTGCCAGCAGCTGGGGGACAGGGGGCTATAATTCACCCCTCCACTTT. This sequence encodes CASSWGTGGYNSPLHF.

J is TRBJ1-3 and V is TRBV5-1, with 7 bases identical to TRBD1. Germline V CDR1 and CDR2: SGHRS, YFSETQ. The CDR3 runs to 16 residues. Trimming took 2 bases from V and 0 from J; bases not matched to a gene: 5. The CDR3 sequence is CASSFTGDNSGNTIYF. The CDR3 DNA is TGCGCCAGCAGCTTTACAGGGGACAACTCTGGAAACACCATATATTTT.

Ten or more counts support this clonotype. The chain is built from TRBV7-6 and TRBJ1-3; 7 bases align to TRBD1. Germline CDR1 reads SGHVS; CDR2 reads FNYEAQ. V trimming: 1 base; J trimming: 1 base; junction bases outside the gene matches: 4. This CDR3 comprises 16 residues. CDR3 sequence reads: CASSLEGARSGNTIYF. The DNA of the CDR3 is TGTGCCAGCAGCTTAGAGGGGGCGAGATCTGGAAACACCATATATTTT.

The chain links TRBV10-3 to TRBJ2-7; possibly TRBD2 for D (6 bases). With 3 bases removed from V and 3 bases from J, the gap between germline ends came to 9 bases. The CDR3 has 13 residues. From germline, CDR1 is ENHRY and CDR2 SYGVKD. Here the CDR3 DNA reads TGTGCCATCAGTGATTGGGGGGACTACGAGCAGTACTTC. Its protein is CAISDWGDYEQYF.

This clonotype appeared a few times. The J gene is TRBJ2-5, the V gene TRBV9; D is undetermined. V was trimmed by 4 bases and J by 5 bases, leaving 15 bases between them. Germline lookup yields CDR1 SGDLS and CDR2 YYNGEE. This CDR3 has 14 amino acids. In DNA, the CDR3 is TGTGCCAGCAGCCAAGTGGAGTTGGGGGAGACCCAGTACTTC. It yields the protein CASSQVELGETQYF.

This rearrangement joins TRBV12-3 or TRBV12-4 to TRBJ1-2; 10 nucleotides align to TRBD1. The junction had 11 bases not matched to a gene; V was cut back by 3 bases and J by 7 bases. CDR3 length equals 16 residues. CDR3 DNA: TGTGCCAGCAGTTTCACCCTCGACAGGGGGCTTCGTGGCTACACCTTC. Protein sequence: CASSFTLDRGLRGYTF.

This clonotype appeared a few times. V usage is TRBV7-9 and J usage is TRBJ1-2; possible D gene TRBD1, 5 bases. The CDR3 loop spans 12 amino acids. Germline CDR1 SEHNR, CDR2 FQNEAQ (reference sequence). V was cut by 6 bases and J by 8 bases, with 13 bases left in between. The CDR3 DNA reads as TGTGCCAGCAGTTTAAAGGGGAGGGGCTACACCTTC. It yields the protein CASSLKGRGYTF.

The chain uses TRBV9 and TRBJ1-3; no definite D call. The CDR3 runs 17 residues. CDR1 is SGDLS, CDR2 YYNGEE, per germline. With 0 bases removed from V and 2 bases from J, the gap between germline ends came to 15 bases. CDR3 residues: CASSVDGRSRTGNTIYF. As DNA, the CDR3 is TGTGCCAGCAGCGTAGACGGACGGTCTCGGACTGGAAACACCATATATTTT.

This clonotype was found many times. The rearrangement joins TRBV20-1 to TRBJ2-7; a possible D gene is TRBD1 (6 bases). The CDR3 is 13 amino acids. Germline CDR1 is DFQATT and CDR2 is SNEGSKA (reference sequence). With 5 bases removed from V and 3 bases from J, the gap between germline ends came to 14 bases. The CDR3 reads CSAARDTGYEQYF. The CDR3 nucleotides are TGCAGTGCTGCCCGGGACACTGGCTACGAGCAGTACTTC.

This clonotype has more than one count but fewer than ten. This chain joins TRBV12-3 or TRBV12-4 and TRBJ1-5; 11 bases are a match to TRBD1. V was pared by 1 base and J by 5 bases, with 4 bases of the junction left unmatched. This CDR3 has 16 residues. The DNA of the CDR3 is TGTGCCAGCAGTTTAGGGGACAGGGGGGAGGATCAGCCCCAGCATTTT. It codes for CASSLGDRGEDQPQHF.

V and J are TRBV10-3 and TRBJ2-6, with D possibly TRBD1 on 5 matching bases. The V end was cut by 6 bases, the J end by 3 bases, with 18 bases between. Germline V lookup: CDR1 ENHRY, CDR2 SYGVKD. The CDR3 runs to 17 residues. This CDR3 reads CAISAGPGNYGANVLTF. The CDR3 DNA is TGTGCCATCAGCGCCGGGCCAGGGAACTATGGGGCCAACGTCCTGACTTTC.

In this sample, this clonotype turned up a few times. The chain carries TRBV12-3 or TRBV12-4 and TRBJ2-7; the D gene is possibly TRBD1 (6 bases). V shed 5 bases and J shed 1 base, with 15 bases lying between them. This CDR3 region has 15 residues. The CDR3 protein is CASSIEQGWSYEQYF. DNA for the CDR3: TGTGCCAGCAGTATCGAACAGGGATGGTCCTACGAGCAGTACTTC.

This chain joins TRBV2 and TRBJ1-3; D remains ambiguous. The germline V gene has CDR1 SNHLY and CDR2 FYNNEI. The CDR3 has 11 amino acids. V was shortened by 6 bases and J by 8 bases, with 8 bases between the two germline ends. The CDR3 loop is CASSRRDTIYF. DNA of the CDR3: TGTGCCAGCAGCCGCCGGGACACCATATATTTT.

This clonotype has just a few counts. The DNA of the CDR3 is TGTGCCAGCAGGAAAGGGGGAAGCAATCAGCCCCAGCATTTT. Translating it yields CASRKGGSNQPQHF. The rearrangement links TRBV6-5 to TRBJ1-5; D perhaps matches TRBD1 (6 bases). Trimming removed 6 bases at V and 1 base at J, with 10 bases between. The CDR3 loop spans 14 amino acids. Per germline, CDR1 MNHEY and CDR2 SVGAGI.

The rearrangement joins TRBV7-2 to TRBJ1-3; D perhaps matches TRBD1 (5 bases). CDR1 is SGHTA, CDR2 FQGNSA, per germline. V lost 1 base and J 3 bases, leaving 10 bases between the germline ends. CDR3 length equals 15 residues. The CDR3: CASSLVSQGGNTIYF. The CDR3 nucleotides are TGTGCCAGCAGCTTAGTATCCCAGGGTGGAAACACCATATATTTT.